This T cell receptor (beta chain) was captured in a study of blood T cell repertoires in COVID-19. Study context: Researchers got acute and convalescent COVID-19 samples from the United States, Italy and Spain. The analysed material was cDNA or gDNA that came from T cells, B-cell-depleted T cells, or PBMCs.

In the authors' methods: Reference gene primer amplification gave nucleated cell count estimates. Libraries were prepared by immunoSEQ multiplex PCR; TCRdb keeps only in-frame clonotypes and omits some of them. V and J calls and clone size come straight from that table; D and trimming were deduced from the DNA. The repertoire includes 95,000 to 150,000 clones, approximately 77% of them detected once, and 7.9% sits in the top ten. The CDR3 covers 13 residues. V lost 8 bases, J lost 5 bases, and 12 bases lay in between. Germline V gives CDR1 KGHDR, CDR2 SFDVKD. The TCR originated in a human donor in a cohort sampled during active COVID-19. The rearrangement joins TRBV24-1 to TRBJ1-3; weak D call: TRBD1 (5 bases). Sequencing input: peripheral blood. This CDR3 reads CATNRDLRNTIYF. Written as DNA, the CDR3 is TGTGCCACCAACCGGGACTTGAGAAACACCATATATTTT.